These 14 T cell receptor beta chains were all obtained from the same sample, sequenced in a study of regulatory T cells in long-lasting Graves disease. According to the study, TCR beta libraries were built with iRepertoire HTBI primers and CDR3-region Arm-PCR. TCRdb re-derived calls from the multiplex PCR reads in MiXCR, one entry per CDR3 protein. In the table there are around 250,000 distinct CDR3 sequences, around 20% of which are singletons. Described time point: newly diagnosed GD, antithyroid drugs for less than 3 months. Isolated PBMC RNA provided the starting material for the TCR library. Specimen: peripheral blood mononuclear cells (PBMCs), collected at new diagnosis, from a patient treated with antithyroid drugs. These receptors were collected from a female donor with Graves disease.

Concerning this clonotype itself: A read error may explain this, as a much larger clone is one base away. The chain employs TRBV7-2 and TRBJ2-7; TRBD1 might be the D (5 bases). The CDR3 sequence is 16 residues long. Germline CDR1 reads SGHTA; CDR2 reads FQGNSA. The CDR3 DNA sequence: TGTGCCAGCAGCTTCGCCCAGGGCCCGTCCGTTTACGGGCAGTACTTC. Its protein is CASSFAQGPSVYGQYF.

This clonotype was seen repeatedly, ten times or more. The chain recombines TRBV4-3 with TRBJ2-3; D is perhaps TRBD1 (6 bases). CDR3 length: 13 residues. CDR1 LGHNA and CDR2 YSLEER come from the germline V gene. Trimming took off 3 bases at V and 5 bases at J, with 9 bases between the two ends. The CDR3 bases are TGCGCCAGCAGCCATTGGACAGAAGATACGCAGTATTTT. Translating gives CASSHWTEDTQYF.

In this sample, this clonotype turned up many times. The chain couples TRBV7-9 to TRBJ2-7; perhaps TRBD2 as D (6 bases). Germline values: CDR1 SEHNR, CDR2 FQNEAQ (reference sequence). V shed 3 bases and J shed 0 bases, with 9 bases lying between them. CDR3 length equals 14 residues. CDR3 bases: TGTGCCAGCAGCTTTGGAGGGACCTCCTACGAGCAGTACTTC. Translated: CASSFGGTSYEQYF.

This clonotype occurred many times. The chain couples TRBV5-1 to TRBJ1-4; D call uncertain. This CDR3 has 17 amino acids. CDR1 and CDR2 from the germline V gene are SGHRS and YFSETQ. The germline V and J ends were trimmed by 2 bases and 0 bases, with 14 bases remaining between them. The CDR3 DNA reads TGCGCCAGCAGCTTAGGTACGGTGACCTCAACTAATGAAAAACTGTTTTTT. Its translation: CASSLGTVTSTNEKLFF.

This clonotype was counted between two and nine times. The chain recombines TRBV4-3 with TRBJ2-3; D may be TRBD2 (6 bases). With 0 bases removed from V and 4 bases from J, the gap between germline ends came to 20 bases. CDR1 and CDR2 (germline): LGHNA, YSLEER. The CDR3 runs to 18 residues. CDR3 coding DNA: TGCGCCAGCAGCCAAGATCGATGGGCTAGCGATAGCGCAGATACGCAGTATTTT. It yields the protein CASSQDRWASDSADTQYF.

The J gene is TRBJ2-1, the V gene TRBV20-1; 11 bases line up with TRBD2. The germline CDR1 and CDR2 sequences are DFQATT and SNEGSKA (reference sequence). With 8 bases clipped from V and 5 bases from J, the junction kept 5 bases outside the gene matches. CDR3 length equals 13 residues. Here the CDR3 DNA reads TGCAGTACTGAGACTAGCGGGGACAATGAGCAGTTCTTC. It is translated as CSTETSGDNEQFF.

The table lists this clonotype with many counts. This chain uses TRBV27 with TRBJ2-7, with a possible D match to TRBD2 (5 bases). The CDR3 covers 16 residues. Germline values: CDR1 MNHEY, CDR2 SMNVEV (reference sequence). V was pared by 3 bases and J by 7 bases, with 22 bases between. CDR3 bases: TGTGCCAGCAGTTTGGGCCGGGGAACCTACCTAGGGGAGCAGTACTTC. This codes for CASSLGRGTYLGEQYF.

On this clonotype itself: The junction and the germline gene differ at one end; a read error may be behind it. The gene calls are TRBV6-5 and TRBJ2-1, with 10 bases aligning to TRBD2. Looked up from germline, CDR1 is MNHEY and CDR2 is SVGAGI. This CDR3 contains 16 residues. The DNA for the CDR3 is TGTGCCAGCAGTTATTCCGGACTAGCGGCTCAAGGGACCCAGCACTTC. Protein sequence: CASSYSGLAAQGTQHF.

Only a few counts were recorded for this clonotype. A much larger clone differs from this one at a single base, so this may be a read error. The chain couples TRBV12-3 or TRBV12-4 to TRBJ2-1; 11 bases agree with TRBD2. CDR3 length equals 16 residues. CDR3 in DNA: TGTGCCAGCAGTGGGACTAGCGGCGGGGCGGGGGATGAGCGGTTCTTC. This codes for CASSGTSGGAGDERFF.

This clonotype was seen many times. CDR3: CASASPGTRATEAFF. Written as DNA, the CDR3 is TGTGCCAGCGCCTCCCCAGGGACACGCGCCACTGAAGCTTTCTTT. The rearrangement joins TRBV12-3 or TRBV12-4 to TRBJ1-1; tentatively, D is TRBD1 (6 bases). The CDR3 has 15 residues. The V and J ends lost 8 bases and 4 bases respectively, with 20 bases between them.

This clonotype turned up a few times. The chain is built from TRBV5-1 and TRBJ1-2, with 8 bases lining up with TRBD1. The germline V gene has CDR1 SGHRS and CDR2 YFSETQ. This CDR3 is 13 amino acids long. After removal of 7 bases from V and 2 bases from J, the junction contained 4 bases not matched to a gene. CDR3 residues: CASGQGINYGYTF. CDR3 DNA sequence: TGCGCCAGCGGACAGGGAATCAACTATGGCTACACCTTC.

This clonotype was counted many times. The chain employs TRBV3-1 and TRBJ2-1; TRBD2 aligns across 8 bases. Germline CDR1 reads LGHDT; CDR2 reads YNNKEL (reference sequence). The CDR3 runs to 15 residues. V gave up 3 bases and J gave up 1 base; unmatched junction bases: 2. The CDR3 DNA follows: TGTGCCAGCAGCCATAGCGGGGCGTCCTACAATGAGCAGTTCTTC. Its protein is CASSHSGASYNEQFF.

This clonotype came up many times. V gene TRBV6-1 combines with J gene TRBJ2-7; D unresolved. Trimming left V 6 bases short and J 9 bases short, with 12 bases between. The CDR3 is 11 amino acids. Germline lookup yields CDR1 MNHNS and CDR2 SASEGT. The CDR3 loop is CASSERFRQYF. DNA of the CDR3: TGTGCCAGCAGCGAGAGATTTAGGCAGTACTTC.

This chain connects TRBV6-2 or TRBV6-3 to TRBJ2-3, with 10 nucleotides matching TRBD2. CDR1 and CDR2 from the germline V gene are MNHEY and SVGEGT. CDR3 length equals 17 residues. V lost 4 bases and J lost 4; bases outside the gene matches: 11. The CDR3 region is CASSSLLAGVVADTQYF. The DNA for the CDR3 is TGTGCCAGCAGTTCACTTCTAGCGGGAGTAGTAGCAGATACGCAGTATTTT.